The 32 T cell receptor beta chains listed next were all sequenced from one sample in a study of T cells after yellow fever vaccination. Using its own MiXCR run on the 5' RACE reads, TCRdb lists one record per CDR3 protein. The top ten hold about 22% of the sample, which has a few hundred thousand distinct CDR3 sequences, roughly 4% seen once. This sample comprised PBMCs, obtained 5 days after the yellow fever booster vaccination. The receptors were gathered from a man between 18 and 35 years old who received the YFV17D yellow fever vaccine.

This clonotype has just a few counts. The chain carries TRBV28 and TRBJ2-7, with TRBD2 matching 7 bases. The germline V gene has CDR1 MDHEN and CDR2 SYDVKM. The CDR3 has 14 residues. V trimming: 6 bases; J trimming: 5 bases; junction bases outside the gene matches: 10. CDR3 loop: CASSSGLAADEQYV. The CDR3 coding sequence is TGTGCCAGCAGCTCCGGCCTAGCGGCCGACGAGCAGTACGTC.

The genes are TRBV9 and TRBJ2-3, with D possibly called TRBD1 or TRBD2 (7 bases each). Trimming shortened V by 0 bases and J by 4 bases, and 15 bases separated the two germline ends. The CDR3 consists of 16 residues. The germline gives CDR1 SGDLS, CDR2 YYNGEE. The CDR3 region is CASSVEPRGGSDTQYF. In nucleotides, the CDR3 is TGTGCCAGCAGCGTAGAACCCAGGGGGGGTTCAGATACGCAGTATTTT.

The CDR3 loop reads CASRGPFSNQPQHF. DNA for the CDR3: TGTGCCAGCAGGGGACCTTTTTCCAATCAGCCCCAGCATTTT. The J gene is TRBJ1-5, the V gene TRBV12-3 or TRBV12-4; a possible D gene is TRBD1 (5 bases). The CDR3 covers 14 residues. V was shortened by 6 bases and J by 3 bases, with 12 bases between the two germline ends.

This clonotype was picked up a small number of times. One end of the junction does not line up with germline, which may come from a read error. This chain joins TRBV6-6 and TRBJ2-4, with no clear D. CDR1 MNHNY and CDR2 SVGAGI come from the germline V gene (reference sequence). The CDR3 sequence is 13 residues long. As DNA, the CDR3 is TGTGCCAGCAGTTATGGCATTTTAAACATCCAGTACTTC. It translates to CASSYGILNIQYF.

Ten or more counts support this clonotype. The chain has TRBV15 and TRBJ2-5; perhaps TRBD1 as D (5 bases). The CDR3 extends over 16 amino acids. Germline CDR1 is LNHNV and CDR2 is YYDKDF (reference sequence). With 4 bases removed from V and 1 base from J, the gap between germline ends came to 16 bases. The CDR3 is CATSKGRDSSQETQYF. The CDR3 bases are TGTGCCACCAGCAAAGGACGCGACAGTTCCCAAGAGACCCAGTACTTC.

This clonotype was observed many times. V gene TRBV12-3 or TRBV12-4 combines with J gene TRBJ1-1; no clear D gene. V was pared by 11 bases and J by 2 bases, with 18 bases between. The CDR3 spans 14 residues. The CDR3 is CAAKSGSANTEAFF. Here the CDR3 DNA reads TGTGCCGCAAAAAGCGGATCGGCCAACACTGAAGCTTTCTTT.

This clonotype has at least ten counts. V and J are TRBV7-9 and TRBJ2-1, with 9 positions matching TRBD2. CDR3 size: 15 residues. The V gene's germline CDR1 is SEHNR and CDR2 FQNEAQ (reference sequence). With V trimmed by 3 bases and J by 10 bases, 10 bases remained unmatched. The CDR3 spells CASSFPAGGPYEQFF. The CDR3 bases are TGTGCCAGCAGCTTTCCTGCGGGGGGGCCCTACGAGCAGTTCTTC. The entire variable domain, with the rest obtained from reference TRBV7-9 and TRBJ2-1, is as follows: DTGVSQNPRHKITKRGQNVTFRCDPISEHNRLYWYRQTLGQGPEFLTYFQNEAQLEKSRLLSDRFSAERPKGSFSTLEIQRTEQGDSAMYLCASSFPAGGPYEQFFGPGTRLTVL.

This clonotype came up many times. This chain connects TRBV4-3 to TRBJ2-4, with 7 bases fitting TRBD1. The CDR3 has 14 residues. The germline CDR1 and CDR2 sequences are LGHNA and YSLEER. Unmatched junction bases numbered 4, after V lost 0 bases and J lost 8 bases. In DNA form, the CDR3 reads TGCGCCAGCAGCCAAGAAACAGGGGCCCACATTCAGTACTTC. Translation: CASSQETGAHIQYF.

This chain joins TRBV10-3 and TRBJ1-4; tentative D call: TRBD1 (5 bases). The germline V gene encodes CDR1 ENHRY and CDR2 SYGVKD. This CDR3 has 15 amino acids. The V end was cut by 2 bases, the J end by 12 bases, with 19 bases between. DNA of the CDR3: TGTGCCATCAGTGAGGGGGGAGCCAAGGGGACGGAACTGTTTTTT. This translates into CAISEGGAKGTELFF.

V gene TRBV20-1 combines with J gene TRBJ1-2; 12 bases line up with TRBD1. With 5 bases clipped from V and 5 bases from J, the junction kept 9 bases outside the gene matches. The CDR3 length is 15 residues. The germline CDR1 and CDR2 sequences are DFQATT and SNEGSKA (reference sequence). The DNA of the CDR3 is TGCAGTGCTTCCGGGACAGGGGGCGTTTGGTATGGCTACACCTTC. Translation: CSASGTGGVWYGYTF.

In its sample, this clonotype was seen many times. This CDR3 is CASSMTGAGSQPQHF. The CDR3, as DNA: TGTGCCAGCAGTATGACAGGGGCGGGCAGTCAGCCCCAGCATTTT. The gene calls are TRBV2 and TRBJ1-5; 8 bases map to TRBD1. The ends lost 5 bases at V and 6 bases at J; junction bases unmatched: 9. Per the germline V gene, CDR1 is SNHLY and CDR2 is FYNNEI. The CDR3 contains 15 residues.

This clonotype was detected ten times or more. The chain couples TRBV7-3 to TRBJ2-1; D not certain. The ends were cut back, 5 bases at V and 7 bases at J, with 12 bases in the middle. Germline V gene data show CDR1 as SGHTA and CDR2 as FQGTGA. The CDR3 has 13 amino acids. The chain's CDR3 is CASSKHVLNEQFF. CDR3 coding DNA: TGTGCCAGCAGCAAACACGTCTTAAATGAGCAGTTCTTC. Together with reference TRBV7-3 and TRBJ2-1, the CDR3 gives the full variable domain: GAGVSQTPSNKVTEKGKYVELRCDPISGHTALYWYRQSLGQGPEFLIYFQGTGAADDSGLPNDRFFAVRPEGSVSTLKIQRTERGDSAVYLCASSKHVLNEQFFGPGTRLTVL.

V is TRBV10-3 and J is TRBJ2-3, with D perhaps TRBD2 (6 bases). The V gene lost 0 bases and the J gene lost 4 bases, with 11 bases spanning the gap. Germline V lookup: CDR1 ENHRY, CDR2 SYGVKD. CDR3 length: 15 amino acids. CDR3 loop: CAISESGGEADTQYF. The DNA for the CDR3 is TGTGCCATCAGTGAGTCAGGCGGGGAGGCAGATACGCAGTATTTT.

This chain links TRBV19 with TRBJ2-6; D unclear. Germline V gene lookup returns CDR1 LNHDA and CDR2 SQIVND (reference sequence). Trimming pared 10 bases from V and 2 bases from J, leaving 12 bases between. The CDR3 contains 14 residues. The CDR3 is CATTWAPGANVLTF. CDR3 DNA: TGTGCCACCACATGGGCGCCTGGGGCCAACGTCCTGACTTTC.

This clonotype was observed a handful of times. The chain uses TRBV20-1 and TRBJ1-6, with 7 nucleotides matching TRBD1. The V segment lost 3 bases and the J segment 0 bases; nucleotides outside the gene matches: 5. This CDR3 has 16 amino acids. The germline CDR1 and CDR2 sequences are DFQATT and SNEGSKA (reference sequence). CDR3 residues: CSASQGGSSYNSPLHF. CDR3 nucleotides: TGCAGTGCTAGCCAGGGGGGAAGCTCCTATAATTCACCCCTCCACTTT.

This clonotype was counted ten times or more. This chain connects TRBV7-6 to TRBJ2-6; D may correspond to TRBD1 or TRBD2 (5 bases each). Germline-derived CDR1 and CDR2 are SGHVS and FNYEAQ. CDR3 length: 19 amino acids. The V end was cut by 0 bases, the J end by 2 bases, with 17 bases between. The CDR3 DNA is TGTGCCAGCAGCTTAGCGACTCGGGACCGGGGCCCTGGGGCCAACGTCCTGACTTTC. Protein sequence: CASSLATRDRGPGANVLTF.

This clonotype has at least ten counts. The chain uses TRBV27 and TRBJ1-6; D not certain. The germline CDR1 and CDR2 sequences are MNHEY and SMNVEV (reference sequence). Trimming stripped 4 bases from V and 0 bases from J, with 10 bases between. This CDR3 spans 16 amino acids. The CDR3 region has the DNA TGTGCCAGCAGTTCCCGGGGAAGCTCCTATAATTCACCCCTCCACTTT. This codes for CASSSRGSSYNSPLHF.

This clonotype has a handful of counts. This chain uses TRBV12-3 or TRBV12-4 with TRBJ1-1; the match to TRBD1 covers 7 bases. V dropped 6 bases and J dropped 7; count of bases not matched to a gene: 5. The CDR3 length is 12 residues. The CDR3 protein is CASSATGFEAFF. The CDR3 DNA is TGTGCCAGCAGCGCGACAGGGTTTGAAGCTTTCTTT.

The V call is TRBV12-3 or TRBV12-4, the J call TRBJ2-5, with 7 bases matching TRBD2. The CDR3 runs 15 residues. The V and J ends lost 5 bases and 4 bases, in that order; junction bases with no gene match: 10. The CDR3 DNA is TGTGCCAGCAGTCTCTCTCCGCGCGGGGGAGAGACCCAGTACTTC. The encoded protein is CASSLSPRGGETQYF.

This clonotype was picked up a small number of times. In nucleotides, the CDR3 is TGTGCCAGCAGCGGGGACAGGTCCTACAATGAGCAGTTCTTC. Its protein product is CASSGDRSYNEQFF. This chain links TRBV7-8 with TRBJ2-1, with 8 bases that match TRBD1. After removal of 5 bases from V and 1 base from J, the junction contained 1 base not matched to a gene. The CDR3 sequence is 14 residues long. Per the germline V gene, CDR1 is SGHVS and CDR2 is FQNEAQ.

The chain employs TRBV6-5 and TRBJ2-1; TRBD2 is a possible D gene (6 bases). Germline CDR1 MNHEY, CDR2 SVGAGI. V lost 2 bases, J lost 5 bases, and 10 bases lay in between. The CDR3 consists of 14 residues. CDR3: CASSYPGLDNEQFF. CDR3 coding DNA: TGTGCCAGCAGTTACCCGGGACTCGACAATGAGCAGTTCTTC.

This clonotype turned up a few times. The chain recombines TRBV7-2 with TRBJ1-2; tentative D call: TRBD1 (5 bases). The CDR3 length is 17 residues. Germline values: CDR1 SGHTA, CDR2 FQGNSA. Deletions cut 0 bases from V and 2 bases from J, with 16 bases between. The DNA of the CDR3 is TGTGCCAGCAGCTTAGCCCTTCAGGCAGGGCAGAACTATGGCTACACCTTC. Its protein is CASSLALQAGQNYGYTF.

This clonotype was seen a few times. V is TRBV27 and J is TRBJ1-1, with a weak D call TRBD1 (5 bases). The CDR3 length is 15 residues. Germline V gives CDR1 MNHEY, CDR2 SMNVEV (reference sequence). The germline V and J ends were trimmed by 0 bases and 10 bases, with 18 bases remaining between them. CDR3 sequence: CASSLSSTGTVLAFF. Here the CDR3 DNA reads TGTGCCAGCAGTTTATCGTCGACTGGGACGGTTTTAGCTTTCTTT.

This clonotype was counted between two and nine times. The chain uses TRBV30 and TRBJ2-3; TRBD1 aligns across 7 bases. CDR3 size: 14 residues. Germline CDR1 is GTSNPN and CDR2 is SVGIG (reference sequence). V dropped 3 bases and J dropped 1; count of bases not matched to a gene: 4. The CDR3 spells CAWSPGQGTDTQYF. The CDR3 nucleotides read TGTGCCTGGAGCCCCGGACAGGGCACAGATACGCAGTATTTT.

The chain recombines TRBV7-2 with TRBJ1-5, with D perhaps TRBD1 (5 bases). The V gene's germline CDR1 is SGHTA and CDR2 FQGNSA. Trimming cost V 3 bases and J 4 bases, with 13 bases left between them. The CDR3 runs to 15 residues. CDR3 sequence reads: CASSLTRAPNQPQHF. The CDR3 DNA reads as TGTGCCAGCAGCTTGACCAGGGCCCCAAATCAGCCCCAGCATTTT.

V and J are TRBV7-3 and TRBJ2-3; 9 bases align to TRBD1. The V gene end was trimmed by 8 bases and the J gene end by 4 bases; junction bases not matched to a gene: 7. The CDR3 extends over 14 amino acids. The germline CDR1 and CDR2 sequences are SGHTA and FQGTGA. The CDR3 region has the DNA TGTGCCAGCGCCCGGGACAGGGCTTCAGATACGCAGTATTTT. The encoded protein is CASARDRASDTQYF.

This clonotype has ten or more counts. This chain joins TRBV20-1 and TRBJ2-5; D ambiguous. Germline V gene data show CDR1 as DFQATT and CDR2 as SNEGSKA (reference sequence). The CDR3 sequence is 11 residues long. Trimming cost V 7 bases and J 2 bases, with 8 bases left between them. The CDR3 DNA reads TGCAGTGGCCCGAAACAAGAGACCCAGTACTTC. It yields the protein CSGPKQETQYF.

The CDR3 sequence: CATSRRQGETQYF. CDR3 DNA sequence: TGTGCCACCAGCAGAAGACAGGGAGAGACCCAGTACTTC. The chain carries TRBV15 and TRBJ2-5; 7 bases agree with TRBD1. Looked up from germline, CDR1 is LNHNV and CDR2 is YYDKDF (reference sequence). The junction had 1 base not matched to a gene; V was cut back by 2 bases and J by 4 bases. This CDR3 has 13 residues. The variable domain in full, completed from reference TRBV15 and TRBJ2-5, reads DAMVIQNPRYQVTQFGKPVTLSCSQTLNHNVMYWYQQKSSQAPKLLFHYYDKDFNNEADTPDNFQSRRPNTSFCFLDIRSPGLGDTAMYLCATSRRQGETQYFGPGTRLLVL.

V is TRBV19 and J is TRBJ2-1; a weak D match, TRBD2 (5 bases). The V and J ends lost 6 bases and 10 bases respectively, with 22 bases between them. Germline loops: CDR1 LNHDA, CDR2 SQIVND (reference sequence). The CDR3 has 15 amino acids. The CDR3, as DNA: TGTGCCAGTAGCCGCCTAGGACGGCTCGGGGAGGAGCAGTTCTTC. Translating it yields CASSRLGRLGEEQFF.

This clonotype was detected a few times. The chain joins TRBV7-9 to TRBJ2-3; tentative D call: TRBD2 (6 bases). V was shortened by 5 bases and J by 9 bases, with 15 bases between the two germline ends. Germline V CDR1 and CDR2: SEHNR, FQNEAQ (reference sequence). This CDR3 is built from 13 residues. The chain's CDR3 is CASSPRASETQYF. The DNA for the CDR3 is TGTGCCAGCAGCCCTCGGGCTAGCGAGACGCAGTATTTT.

Only a few counts were recorded for this clonotype. The rearrangement joins TRBV12-5 to TRBJ1-2; TRBD1 might be the D (6 bases). The germline CDR1 and CDR2 sequences are LGHNT and FRNRAP. This CDR3 contains 17 residues. V lost 0 bases to trimming and J lost 6 bases, with 20 bases between them. The CDR3 region has the DNA TGTGCTAGTGGTTTGGTACTTTCGCCCGGACAGATCAATGGCTACACCTTC. Translated, it gives CASGLVLSPGQINGYTF. The full variable domain, with the rest looked up from reference TRBV12-5 and TRBJ1-2, is DARVTQTPRHKVTEMGQEVTMRCQPILGHNTVFWYRQTMMQGLELLAYFRNRAPLDDSGMPKDRFSAEMPDATLATLKIQPSEPRDSAVYFCASGLVLSPGQINGYTFGSGTRLTVV.

This clonotype was observed a handful of times. This chain joins TRBV27 and TRBJ2-5, with 7 bases matching TRBD2. V shed 5 bases and J 1 base; nucleotides not matched to a gene: 7. The germline V gene has CDR1 MNHEY and CDR2 SMNVEV (reference sequence). The CDR3 has 15 residues. The CDR3 DNA sequence: TGTGCCAGCAGTGGGGGGGTGGGGGGCCAAGAGACCCAGTACTTC. Amino acid sequence: CASSGGVGGQETQYF.